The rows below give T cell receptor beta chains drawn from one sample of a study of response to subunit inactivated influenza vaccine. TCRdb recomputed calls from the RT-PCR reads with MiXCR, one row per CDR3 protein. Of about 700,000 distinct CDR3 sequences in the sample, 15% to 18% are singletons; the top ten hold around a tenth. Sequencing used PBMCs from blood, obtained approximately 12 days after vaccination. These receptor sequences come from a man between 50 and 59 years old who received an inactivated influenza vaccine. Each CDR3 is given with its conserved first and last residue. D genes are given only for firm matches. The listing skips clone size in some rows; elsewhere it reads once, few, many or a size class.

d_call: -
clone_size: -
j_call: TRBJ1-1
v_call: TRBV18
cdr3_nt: TGTGCCAGCTCACCAAGGATTCCGGGGCGGAATACTGAAGCTTTCTTT
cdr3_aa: CASSPRIPGRNTEAFF

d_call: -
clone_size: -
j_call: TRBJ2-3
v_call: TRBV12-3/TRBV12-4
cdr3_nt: TGTGCCAGCAGTTCCCCCTCCTCGACAGATACGCAGTATTTT
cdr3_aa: CASSSPSSTDTQYF

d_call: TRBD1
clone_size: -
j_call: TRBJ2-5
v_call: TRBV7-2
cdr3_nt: TGTGCCAGCAGCTGGGGGAGAGGGGGCCGCTTCCAAGAGACCCAGTACTTC
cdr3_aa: CASSWGRGGRFQETQYF

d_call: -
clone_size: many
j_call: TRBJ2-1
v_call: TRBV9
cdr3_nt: TGTGCCAGCAGCGCTACCCCGGGCAATGAGCAGTTCTTC
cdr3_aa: CASSATPGNEQFF

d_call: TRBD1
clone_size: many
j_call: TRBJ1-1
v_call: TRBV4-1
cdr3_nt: TGCGCCAGCAGCCGAAAGAAAACAGGGGACACTGAAGCTTTCTTT
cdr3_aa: CASSRKKTGDTEAFF

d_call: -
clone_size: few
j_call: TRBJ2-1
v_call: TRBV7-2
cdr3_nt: TGTGCCAGCAGCTTGCAGGAGAATGAGCAGTTCTTC
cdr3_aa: CASSLQENEQFF

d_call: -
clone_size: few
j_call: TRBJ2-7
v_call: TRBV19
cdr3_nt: TGTGCCAGTAGTGCCTGGTCGGGTCCCAGCGAGCAGTACTTC
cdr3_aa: CASSAWSGPSEQYF

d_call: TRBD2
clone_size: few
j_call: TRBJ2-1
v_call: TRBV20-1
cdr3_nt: TGCAGTGCTCAGGGGACTAGCGGGAGTAGGTATGAGCAGTTCTTC
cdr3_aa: CSAQGTSGSRYEQFF

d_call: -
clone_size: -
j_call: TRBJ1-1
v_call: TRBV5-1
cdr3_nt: TGCGCCAGCAGCTTGTCAATACAAGCGAACACTGAAGCTTTCTTT
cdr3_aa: CASSLSIQANTEAFF

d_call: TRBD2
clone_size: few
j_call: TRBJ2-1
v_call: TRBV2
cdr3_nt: TGTGCCAGCATGGCTAGCGGGAGCCCCTACAATGAGCAGTTCTTC
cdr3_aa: CASMASGSPYNEQFF

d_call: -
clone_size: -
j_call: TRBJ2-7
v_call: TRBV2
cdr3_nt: TGTGCCGGTCAGGACAGTTGGGGCGCCTACGAGCAGTACTTC
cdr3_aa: CAGQDSWGAYEQYF

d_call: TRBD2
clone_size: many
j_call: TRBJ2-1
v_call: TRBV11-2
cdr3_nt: TGTGCCAGCAGCCCAGAAGCGGGGGATGAGCAGTTCTTC
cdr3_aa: CASSPEAGDEQFF

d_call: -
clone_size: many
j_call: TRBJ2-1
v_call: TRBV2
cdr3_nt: TGTGCCAGCAGTGAATGGGGGCCAGGTGAGCAGTTCTTC
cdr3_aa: CASSEWGPGEQFF

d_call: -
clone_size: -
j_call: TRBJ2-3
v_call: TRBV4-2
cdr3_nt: TGTGCCAGCAGCCAGACTAGGGGGGATACGCAGTATTTT
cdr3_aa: CASSQTRGDTQYF

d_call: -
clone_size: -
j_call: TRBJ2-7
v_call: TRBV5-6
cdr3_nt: TGTGCCAGCAGCTTGTGGGGCAGGCTAAGAGGTTTAAACTACGAGCAGTACTTC
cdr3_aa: CASSLWGRLRGLNYEQYF

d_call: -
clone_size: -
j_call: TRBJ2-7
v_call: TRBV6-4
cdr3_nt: TGTGCCAGCAGTGAAGGAGTCCAAAAAAGAGCCTACGAGCAGTACTTC
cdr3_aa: CASSEGVQKRAYEQYF

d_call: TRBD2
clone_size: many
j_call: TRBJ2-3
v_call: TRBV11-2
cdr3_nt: TGTGCCAGCAGCTTAGTAGTTACTAGCGGGAGGCTTACAGATACGCAGTATTTT
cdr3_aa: CASSLVVTSGRLTDTQYF

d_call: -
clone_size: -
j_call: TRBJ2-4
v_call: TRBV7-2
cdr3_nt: TGTGCCAGCAGCTTCGCCGTTTTTTCGGGTCAAGGCAAAAACATTCAGTACTTC
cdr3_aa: CASSFAVFSGQGKNIQYF

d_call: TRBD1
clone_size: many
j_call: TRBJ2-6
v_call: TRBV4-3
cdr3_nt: TGTGCCAGCAGCCAAGATGCAGGGGGCTCTGGGGCCAACGTCCTGACTTTC
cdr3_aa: CASSQDAGGSGANVLTF

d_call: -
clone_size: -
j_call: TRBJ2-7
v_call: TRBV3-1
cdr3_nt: TGTGCCAGCAGCCAAGCGGGGACTGGCGGCTCCCAAGAGCAGTACTTC
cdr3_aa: CASSQAGTGGSQEQYF

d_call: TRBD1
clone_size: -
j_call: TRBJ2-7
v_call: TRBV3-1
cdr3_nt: TGTGCCAGCAGCCAAGATGCAGGGGGTAGGTACGAGCAGTACTTC
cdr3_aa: CASSQDAGGRYEQYF

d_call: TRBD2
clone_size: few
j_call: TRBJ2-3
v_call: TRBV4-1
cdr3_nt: TGCGCCAGCAGCCAATCATTAAGGACTAGCGGCACAGATACGCAGTATTTT
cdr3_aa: CASSQSLRTSGTDTQYF

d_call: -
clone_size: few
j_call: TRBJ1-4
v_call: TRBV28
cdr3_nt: TGTGCCAGCAGTTCGAGGGACCCAACTAATGAAAAACTGTTTTTT
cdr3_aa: CASSSRDPTNEKLFF

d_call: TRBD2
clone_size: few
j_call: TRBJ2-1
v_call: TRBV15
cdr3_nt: TGTGCCACCAGCAGAGGACCTAGCGGGAGGGAGGATGAGCAGTTCTTC
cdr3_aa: CATSRGPSGREDEQFF

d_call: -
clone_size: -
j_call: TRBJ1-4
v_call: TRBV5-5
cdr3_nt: TGTGCCAGCAGCTTGGCCCTTGCAACTAATGAAAAACTGTTTTTT
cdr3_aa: CASSLALATNEKLFF

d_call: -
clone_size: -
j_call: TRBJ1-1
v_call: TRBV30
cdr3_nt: TGTGCCTGGAGAACCCAGGGGATTAACACTGAAGCTTTCTTT
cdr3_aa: CAWRTQGINTEAFF

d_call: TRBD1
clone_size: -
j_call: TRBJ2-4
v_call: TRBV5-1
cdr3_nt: TGCGCCAGCAGCTCTGGACAGGGAAGAACCATTCAGTACTTC
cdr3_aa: CASSSGQGRTIQYF

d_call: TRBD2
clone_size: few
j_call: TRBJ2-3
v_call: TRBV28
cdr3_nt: TGTGCCAGCAGTAGCTCGGGGGTAGCGGGACAATTGGATACGCAGTATTTT
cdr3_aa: CASSSSGVAGQLDTQYF

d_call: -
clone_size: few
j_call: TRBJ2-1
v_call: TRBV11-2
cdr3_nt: TGTGCCAGCAGCTTAGTAGGGGGGGGGTTTAACTCCTACAATGAGCAGTTCTTC
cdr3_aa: CASSLVGGGFNSYNEQFF

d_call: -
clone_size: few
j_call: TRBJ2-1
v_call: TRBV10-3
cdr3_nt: TGTGCCATCAGTGAGTCGTCCACCTACAATGAGCAGTTCTTC
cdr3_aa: CAISESSTYNEQFF

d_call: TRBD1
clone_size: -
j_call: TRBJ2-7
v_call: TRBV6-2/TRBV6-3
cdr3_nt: TGTGCCAGCAGTTACCGTGGGACAGGGGGCTCGTACGAGCAGTACTTC
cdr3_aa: CASSYRGTGGSYEQYF

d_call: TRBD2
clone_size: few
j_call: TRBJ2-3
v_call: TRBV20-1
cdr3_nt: TGCAGTGCTAGAGCAGGGACTAGCCCGGGAGATACGCAGTATTTT
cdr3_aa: CSARAGTSPGDTQYF

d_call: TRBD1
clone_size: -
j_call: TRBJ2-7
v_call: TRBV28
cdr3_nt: TGTGCCAGCAGTTTCCTAGGGGGCACAATATACGAGCAGTACTTC
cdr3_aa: CASSFLGGTIYEQYF

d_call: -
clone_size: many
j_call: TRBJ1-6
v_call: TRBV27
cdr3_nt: TGTGCCAGCAGTCCACCCCCACAGCGAACTAATTCACCCCTCCACTTT
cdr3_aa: CASSPPPQRTNSPLHF

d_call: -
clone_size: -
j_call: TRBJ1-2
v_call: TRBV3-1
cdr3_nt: TGTGCCAGCAGCCAGGGACGGGGGATATATGGCTACACCTTC
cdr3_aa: CASSQGRGIYGYTF

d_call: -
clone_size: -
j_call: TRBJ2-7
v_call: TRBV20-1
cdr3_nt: TGCAGTGCCATCACAGCCGGGACACAGTTCTACGAGCAGTACTTC
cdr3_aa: CSAITAGTQFYEQYF

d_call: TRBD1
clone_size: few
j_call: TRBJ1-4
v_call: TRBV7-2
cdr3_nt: TGTGCCAGCAGCCCGACTAGGACAGGGGCAAAACTGTTTTTT
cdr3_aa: CASSPTRTGAKLFF

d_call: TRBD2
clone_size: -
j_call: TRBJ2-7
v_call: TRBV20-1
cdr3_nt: TGCAGTGCCCAGCGGGGGGCCTACGAGCAGTACTTC
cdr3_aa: CSAQRGAYEQYF

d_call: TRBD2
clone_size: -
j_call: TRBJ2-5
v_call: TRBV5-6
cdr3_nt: TGTGCCAGCAGCTTGGAGGGTGGTAGCGGGACTTTGGTTTTGGAGACCCAGTACTTC
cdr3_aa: CASSLEGGSGTLVLETQYF

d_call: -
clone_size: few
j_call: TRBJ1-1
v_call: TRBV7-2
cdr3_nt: TGTGCCAGCAGCCGTCAAACAGTTAACACTGAAGCTTTCTTT
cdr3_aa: CASSRQTVNTEAFF

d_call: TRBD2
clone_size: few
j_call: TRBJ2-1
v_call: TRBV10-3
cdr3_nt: TGTGCCATGGGGACTAGCGGCAATGAGCAGTTCTTC
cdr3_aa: CAMGTSGNEQFF

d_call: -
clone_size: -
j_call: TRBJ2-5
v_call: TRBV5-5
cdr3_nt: TGTGCCAGCAGCGACCCAATCGACATCGGAAAGACCCAGTACTTC
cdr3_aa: CASSDPIDIGKTQYF

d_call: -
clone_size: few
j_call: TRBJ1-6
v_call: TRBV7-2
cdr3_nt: TGTGCCAGCAGCCTCCAAGGACAGCACAATAATTCACTCCTCCACTTT
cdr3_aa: CASSLQGQHNNSLLHF

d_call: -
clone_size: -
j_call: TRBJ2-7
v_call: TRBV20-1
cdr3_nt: TGCAGTGCTACCAGCCGAGGCGGGGACTTAGCCGGCGAGCAGTACTTC
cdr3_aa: CSATSRGGDLAGEQYF

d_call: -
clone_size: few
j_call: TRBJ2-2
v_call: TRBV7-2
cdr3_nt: TGTGCCAGCAGCTTAGTTGTCCAGGGCTCCGGGGAGCTGTTTTTT
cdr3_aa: CASSLVVQGSGELFF

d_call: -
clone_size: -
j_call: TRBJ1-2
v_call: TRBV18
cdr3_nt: TGTGCCAGCTCCAGAAGGGACACCCGTAACTATGGCTACACCTTC
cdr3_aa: CASSRRDTRNYGYTF

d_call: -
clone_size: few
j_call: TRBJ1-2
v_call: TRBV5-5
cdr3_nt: TGTGCCAGCAGCTTGGGTCCCTTGACTAACTATGGCTACACCTTC
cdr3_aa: CASSLGPLTNYGYTF

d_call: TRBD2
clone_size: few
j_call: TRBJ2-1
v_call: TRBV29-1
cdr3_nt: TGCAGCGCCACTGGGGGGGGTACCGGGAATGAGCAGTTCTTC
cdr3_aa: CSATGGGTGNEQFF

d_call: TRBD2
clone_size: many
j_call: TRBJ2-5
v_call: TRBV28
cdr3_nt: TGTGCCAGCAGTTTACGTCTAGCGGGAGATGCTGTTCAAGAGACCCAGTACTTC
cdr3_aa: CASSLRLAGDAVQETQYF